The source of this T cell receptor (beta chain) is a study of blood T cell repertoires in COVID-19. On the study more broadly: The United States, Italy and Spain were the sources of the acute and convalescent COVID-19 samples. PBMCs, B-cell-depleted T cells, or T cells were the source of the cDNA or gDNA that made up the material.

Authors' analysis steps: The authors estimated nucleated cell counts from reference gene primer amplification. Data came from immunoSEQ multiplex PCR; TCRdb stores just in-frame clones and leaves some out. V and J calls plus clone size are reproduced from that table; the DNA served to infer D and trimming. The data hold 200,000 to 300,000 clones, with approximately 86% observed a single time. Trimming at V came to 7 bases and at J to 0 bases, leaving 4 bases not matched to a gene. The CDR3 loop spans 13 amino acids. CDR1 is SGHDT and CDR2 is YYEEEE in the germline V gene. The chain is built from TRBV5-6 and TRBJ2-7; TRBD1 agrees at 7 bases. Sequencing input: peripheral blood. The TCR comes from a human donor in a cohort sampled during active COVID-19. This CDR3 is CASGTAISYEQYF. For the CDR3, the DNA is TGTGCCAGCGGGACAGCTATCTCCTACGAGCAGTACTTC.